The 25 T cell receptor beta chains listed next were all sequenced from one sample in a study of response to subunit inactivated influenza vaccine. Each CDR3 protein is one row after TCRdb ran MiXCR on the RT-PCR reads. The sample consists of 500,000 or so distinct CDR3 sequences, 16% of them appearing once. Sequenced material: CD4+ T cells sorted from PBMCs, taken approximately 25 months after vaccination. Receptors originate from a man between 50 and 69 years old who received an inactivated influenza vaccine.

The V gene is TRBV28, the J gene TRBJ2-7; D gene uncertain. Germline V lookup: CDR1 MDHEN, CDR2 SYDVKM. CDR3 length equals 16 residues. V lost 6 bases, J lost 1 base, and 19 bases lay in between. In nucleotides, the CDR3 is TGTGCCAGCAGCCTACTCATACTACCTGTATCCTACGAGCAGTACTTC. Translating it yields CASSLLILPVSYEQYF. Combining the CDR3 with reference TRBV28 and TRBJ2-7 gives the whole variable domain DVKVTQSSRYLVKRTGEKVFLECVQDMDHENMFWYRQDPGLGLRLIYFSYDVKMKEKGDIPEGYSVSREKKERFSLILESASTNQTSMYLCASSLLILPVSYEQYFGPGTRLTVT.

The chain combines TRBV30 with TRBJ2-1; D is perhaps TRBD1 (6 bases). CDR1 is GTSNPN and CDR2 is SVGIG in the germline V gene (reference sequence). The V end lost 2 bases, the J end lost 3 bases, and 14 bases lay between the germline ends. The CDR3 loop spans 15 amino acids. The DNA for the CDR3 is TGTGCCTGGAGTAAAGCAGGGGATTTCTACAATGAGCAGTTCTTC. It codes for CAWSKAGDFYNEQFF.

This clonotype was seen a few times. The chain has TRBV3-1 and TRBJ2-5; D not resolved. CDR1 and CDR2 (germline): LGHDT, YNNKEL (reference sequence). V dropped 9 bases and J dropped 1 base, with 12 bases sitting between them. The CDR3 loop spans 13 amino acids. The CDR3 loop is CASVGSSQETQYF. The DNA of the CDR3 is TGTGCCAGTGTGGGGTCTTCCCAAGAGACCCAGTACTTC.

V gene TRBV20-1 combines with J gene TRBJ2-3, with TRBD2 matching over 11 bases. Looked up from germline, CDR1 is DFQATT and CDR2 is SNEGSKA (reference sequence). There are 16 residues in the CDR3. Trimming at V came to 6 bases and at J to 5 bases, leaving 13 bases not matched to a gene. This CDR3 reads CSARQGSGGARDTQYF. DNA for the CDR3: TGCAGTGCCAGACAAGGTAGCGGGGGGGCCAGAGATACGCAGTATTTT.

The rearrangement joins TRBV19 to TRBJ2-1; D perhaps matches TRBD1 (5 bases). V was cut by 3 bases and J by 2 bases, with 11 bases left in between. This CDR3 is 15 amino acids long. Germline values: CDR1 LNHDA, CDR2 SQIVND (reference sequence). The CDR3 reads CASSIQGTAYNEQFF. The CDR3, as DNA: TGTGCCAGTAGTATTCAGGGAACCGCCTACAATGAGCAGTTCTTC.

This sequence joins TRBV6-5 and TRBJ2-7; 7 bases fit TRBD1. CDR3 size: 13 residues. The V segment lost 2 bases and the J segment 6 bases; nucleotides outside the gene matches: 4. Germline assignment: CDR1 MNHEY and CDR2 SVGAGI. CDR3 protein: CASSYRDSLEQYF. The CDR3 DNA reads as TGTGCCAGCAGTTACAGGGACAGCCTCGAGCAGTACTTC.

The chain joins TRBV7-2 to TRBJ2-7, with D perhaps matching TRBD1 (5 bases). The CDR3 has 13 amino acids. Germline V gene sequence: CDR1 SGHTA, CDR2 FQGNSA. Trimming took off 1 base at V and 5 bases at J, with 9 bases between the two ends. The CDR3 loop is CASSLVRQNEQYF. Here the CDR3 DNA reads TGTGCCAGCAGCTTAGTAAGACAGAACGAGCAGTACTTC.

There are a few counts of this clonotype. The chain links TRBV20-1 to TRBJ2-5; 8 bases are a match to TRBD2. The trim removed 1 base at V and 2 bases at J, leaving 9 bases unmatched. This CDR3 spans 16 amino acids. In germline, CDR1 is DFQATT, CDR2 SNEGSKA (reference sequence). DNA for the CDR3: TGCAGTGCTAGAGGAGCGGGAGCGGGGACACAAGAGACCCAGTACTTC. Translation: CSARGAGAGTQETQYF.

This clonotype was counted only a few times. This chain joins TRBV7-2 and TRBJ2-6; D call uncertain. This CDR3 has 13 residues. Trimming removed 6 bases from V and 8 bases from J, with 11 bases in between. Germline-derived CDR1 and CDR2 are SGHTA and FQGNSA. CDR3 in amino acids: CASRTLRTNVLTF. CDR3 DNA: TGTGCCAGCAGGACACTTAGGACCAACGTCCTGACTTTC.

The gene calls are TRBV20-1 and TRBJ1-2, with a possible D match to TRBD1 (5 bases). V lost 1 base and J lost 5, with 14 bases in between. The CDR3 covers 14 residues. CDR1 is DFQATT, CDR2 SNEGSKA, per germline (reference sequence). CDR3 residues: CSARVRQFLYGYTF. CDR3 sequence (DNA): TGCAGTGCTAGAGTCCGACAGTTCCTTTATGGCTACACCTTC.

This clonotype was seen repeatedly, ten times or more. V usage is TRBV9 and J usage is TRBJ2-7; possibly TRBD1 for D (6 bases). This CDR3 comprises 14 residues. Trimming cost V 3 bases and J 3 bases, with 13 bases left between them. Germline V CDR1 and CDR2: SGDLS, YYNGEE. DNA of the CDR3: TGTGCCAGCAGCGAGTCGACAGGTTTCTACGAGCAGTACTTC. The encoded protein is CASSESTGFYEQYF.

The table lists this clonotype with a few counts. J is TRBJ2-2 and V is TRBV9; no definite D call. This CDR3 has 16 residues. Germline CDR1 reads SGDLS; CDR2 reads YYNGEE. Trimming left V 0 bases short and J 6 bases short, with 15 bases between. CDR3 in DNA: TGTGCCAGCAGCGTAGAAGCGTCCAGTTTCCCCGGGGAGCTGTTTTTT. Its protein is CASSVEASSFPGELFF.

This chain links TRBV6-6 with TRBJ1-2, with unresolved D. The CDR3 totals 9 residues. Looked up from germline, CDR1 is MNHNY and CDR2 is SVGAGI (reference sequence). V shed 8 bases and J shed 11 bases, with 9 bases lying between them. The CDR3 protein is CASPLSYTF. The CDR3 DNA reads TGTGCCAGCCCCCTCTCTTACACCTTC.

This clonotype was seen only a few times. The chain combines TRBV7-2 with TRBJ2-7; D possibly corresponds to TRBD1 (6 bases). Trimming pared 5 bases from V and 3 bases from J, leaving 14 bases between. CDR3 length: 14 residues. Germline CDR1 is SGHTA and CDR2 is FQGNSA. The CDR3 protein is CASSPGQRSYEQYF. CDR3 nucleotide sequence: TGTGCCAGCAGCCCCGGACAGAGAAGCTACGAGCAGTACTTC.

In this sample, this clonotype turned up a few times. The V call is TRBV11-2, the J call TRBJ2-1; D not certain. V was pared by 5 bases and J by 3 bases, with 8 bases between. Germline V gene data show CDR1 as SGHAT and CDR2 as FQNNGV. The CDR3 has 13 residues. The CDR3 region has the DNA TGTGCCAGCAGCCCTACAGTCTACAATGAGCAGTTCTTC. Translation: CASSPTVYNEQFF. Using reference TRBV11-2 and TRBJ2-1 for the parts outside the CDR3, the full variable domain is EAGVAQSPRYKIIEKRQSVAFWCNPISGHATLYWYQQILGQGPKLLIQFQNNGVVDDSQLPKDRFSAERLKGVDSTLKIQPAKLEDSAVYLCASSPTVYNEQFFGPGTRLTVL.

This clonotype was recorded a few times. The gene calls are TRBV12-3 or TRBV12-4 and TRBJ2-7, with D maybe TRBD1 (6 bases). CDR3 length: 14 residues. V was shortened by 5 bases and J by 0 bases, with 11 bases between the two germline ends. The CDR3 nucleotides are TGTGCCAGCAGTCGGGGACACCCCTCCTACGAGCAGTACTTC. Its protein is CASSRGHPSYEQYF.

The chain employs TRBV28 and TRBJ2-7; D possibly corresponds to TRBD2 (5 bases). Germline loops: CDR1 MDHEN, CDR2 SYDVKM. CDR3 length equals 15 residues. Trimming took off 4 bases at V and 2 bases at J, with 15 bases between the two ends. The DNA for the CDR3 is TGTGCCAGCAGTTCCCCTACGAGGGCCGCCTACGAGCAGTACTTC. Translated, it gives CASSSPTRAAYEQYF.

This clonotype was counted a few times. V gene TRBV5-5 combines with J gene TRBJ2-1; TRBD1 aligns across 7 bases. J was trimmed by 4 bases and V by 1 base; bases with no gene match: 8. Germline assignment: CDR1 SGHKS and CDR2 YYEKEE (reference sequence). This CDR3 is 16 amino acids long. The DNA for the CDR3 is TGTGCCAGCAGCTTGCAAAGGGACAGCCAATACAATGAGCAGTTCTTC. Translation gives CASSLQRDSQYNEQFF.

The chain couples TRBV10-3 to TRBJ2-7; 7 nucleotides match TRBD2. The CDR3 has 14 residues. CDR1 ENHRY and CDR2 SYGVKD come from the germline V gene. Trimming cost V 7 bases and J 1 base; bases outside gene matches: 7. The DNA for the CDR3 is TGTGCCATCAAGGAAGCGGGACCGTCCTACGAGCAGTACTTC. Residues: CAIKEAGPSYEQYF.

The table lists this clonotype with a few counts. CDR3 sequence (DNA): TGCAGTGCTCAAGATTTGGCGAACACCGGGGAGCTGTTTTTT. Protein sequence: CSAQDLANTGELFF. The chain links TRBV20-1 to TRBJ2-2, with D hard to call. The CDR3 loop spans 14 amino acids. Germline CDR1 and CDR2: DFQATT and SNEGSKA (reference sequence). Trimming left V 5 bases short and J 0 bases short, with 10 bases between.

This clonotype was seen at least ten times. V and J are TRBV20-1 and TRBJ1-6; 9 bases agree with TRBD1. CDR1 DFQATT and CDR2 SNEGSKA come from the germline V gene (reference sequence). The V and J ends lost 5 bases and 9 bases, in that order; junction bases with no gene match: 11. The CDR3 spans 15 residues. This CDR3 is CSAQDPGQGASPLHF. In DNA form, the CDR3 reads TGCAGTGCTCAAGACCCGGGACAGGGAGCTTCACCCCTCCACTTT.

The chain carries TRBV7-9 and TRBJ1-6; no reliable D call. The CDR3 runs to 15 residues. Germline V lookup: CDR1 SEHNR, CDR2 FQNEAQ (reference sequence). Trimming cost V 1 base and J 8 bases, with 12 bases left between them. The CDR3 reads CASSLVPENDSPLHF. CDR3 bases: TGTGCCAGCAGCTTAGTCCCAGAGAATGATTCACCCCTCCACTTT.

This clonotype was recorded a few times. The chain employs TRBV7-2 and TRBJ1-1; D gene uncertain. CDR1 is SGHTA, CDR2 FQGNSA, per germline. The V and J ends lost 6 bases and 1 base respectively, with 6 bases between them. There are 12 residues in the CDR3. The CDR3 nucleotides read TGTGCCAGCAGGTCCTCGAACACTGAAGCTTTCTTT. Amino acids: CASRSSNTEAFF.

This clonotype has at least ten counts. The V and J genes are TRBV6-1 and TRBJ1-5; 7 positions match TRBD1. Per the germline V gene, CDR1 is MNHNS and CDR2 is SASEGT. The length of the CDR3 is 15 residues. J was trimmed by 2 bases and V by 5 bases; bases with no gene match: 6. The CDR3 sequence is CASSPSTGGNQPQHF. CDR3 sequence (DNA): TGTGCCAGCAGTCCCTCTACAGGGGGCAATCAGCCCCAGCATTTT.

A few counts support this clonotype. The rearrangement joins TRBV12-3 or TRBV12-4 to TRBJ2-5; 9 bases are a match to TRBD2. This CDR3 comprises 13 residues. V lost 5 bases, J lost 3 bases, and 1 base stayed unmatched. The CDR3 region is CASSPSGEETQYF. In DNA, the CDR3 is TGTGCCAGCAGTCCTAGCGGGGAAGAGACCCAGTACTTC.